The rows below give T cell receptor beta chains drawn from one sample of a study of T cell responses to AZD1222 COVID-19 vaccine. The protocol was immunoSEQ multiplex PCR, while the TCRdb copy is restricted to in-frame clones and leaves out a portion. The table lists 85,000 to 130,000 clones, roughly 87% of them singletons, with roughly 8% in the top ten. Sequencing was performed on peripheral blood, taken 28 days after the second AZD1222 dose. Receptors originate from an adult who received the AZD1222 COVID-19 vaccine. Each CDR3 is given with its conserved first and last residue. Each record gives: V gene, clone size, J gene, D gene, CDR3 length, CDR3 protein, CDR3 DNA. D genes are given only for firm matches. A row's size may be missing; if present it is once, few, many or a size class.

v_call: TRBV24-1; clone_size: NA; j_call: TRBJ1-5; d_call: NA; cdr3_length: 13; cdr3_aa: CATRQDLNQPQHF; cdr3_nt: TGTGCCACCCGACAGGACCTCAATCAGCCCCAGCATTTT
v_call: TRBV7-7; clone_size: medium-sized; j_call: TRBJ2-7; d_call: TRBD1; cdr3_length: 13; cdr3_aa: CASSLATGGEQYF; cdr3_nt: TGTGCTAGCAGCTTAGCGACAGGGGGCGAGCAGTACTTC
v_call: TRBV11-2; clone_size: NA; j_call: TRBJ2-2; d_call: NA; cdr3_length: 16; cdr3_aa: CASSLVVGMNTGELFF; cdr3_nt: TGTGCCAGCAGCTTAGTTGTAGGGATGAACACCGGGGAGCTGTTTTTT
v_call: TRBV4-3; clone_size: NA; j_call: TRBJ1-2; d_call: NA; cdr3_length: 15; cdr3_aa: CASSQDSQGYYGYTF; cdr3_nt: TGCGCCAGCAGCCAAGATAGCCAGGGGTACTATGGCTACACCTTC
v_call: TRBV30; clone_size: NA; j_call: TRBJ1-1; d_call: NA; cdr3_length: 14; cdr3_aa: CAWSVLYGNTEAFF; cdr3_nt: TGTGCCTGGAGTGTACTGTACGGAAACACTGAAGCTTTCTTT
v_call: TRBV6-5; clone_size: NA; j_call: TRBJ1-2; d_call: NA; cdr3_length: 14; cdr3_aa: CASSYSWQDYGYTF; cdr3_nt: TGTGCCAGCAGTTACTCCTGGCAGGACTATGGCTACACCTTC
v_call: TRBV13; clone_size: NA; j_call: TRBJ2-5; d_call: NA; cdr3_length: 14; cdr3_aa: CASSLRGNQETQYF; cdr3_nt: TGTGCCAGCAGCTTGAGGGGGAATCAAGAGACCCAGTACTTC
v_call: TRBV6-5; clone_size: once; j_call: TRBJ1-2; d_call: TRBD1; cdr3_length: 15; cdr3_aa: CASSTTGGSVYGYTF; cdr3_nt: TGTGCCAGCAGTACCACAGGGGGTTCCGTCTATGGCTACACCTTC
v_call: TRBV7-9; clone_size: NA; j_call: TRBJ1-2; d_call: NA; cdr3_length: 14; cdr3_aa: CASSLETPSYGYTF; cdr3_nt: TGTGCCAGCAGCTTAGAGACCCCTAGTTATGGCTACACCTTC
v_call: TRBV19; clone_size: NA; j_call: TRBJ2-1; d_call: TRBD1; cdr3_length: 15; cdr3_aa: CASSITGQGNNEQFF; cdr3_nt: TGTGCCAGTAGTATAACGGGACAGGGAAATAATGAGCAGTTCTTC
v_call: TRBV5-4; clone_size: NA; j_call: TRBJ1-2; d_call: NA; cdr3_length: 11; cdr3_aa: CASSFGFGYTF; cdr3_nt: TGTGCCAGCAGCTTCGGATTTGGCTACACCTTC
v_call: TRBV7-3; clone_size: NA; j_call: TRBJ2-2; d_call: NA; cdr3_length: 15; cdr3_aa: CASSLSDSDTGELFF; cdr3_nt: TGTGCCAGCAGCTTAAGTGACAGCGACACCGGGGAGCTGTTTTTT
v_call: TRBV6-5; clone_size: NA; j_call: TRBJ1-2; d_call: TRBD1; cdr3_length: 15; cdr3_aa: CASSNGQVANYGYTF; cdr3_nt: TGTGCCAGCAGTAACGGACAGGTCGCTAACTATGGCTACACCTTC
v_call: TRBV4-1; clone_size: NA; j_call: TRBJ1-5; d_call: TRBD1; cdr3_length: 16; cdr3_aa: CASSQEGPGGYQPQHF; cdr3_nt: TGCGCCAGCAGCCAAGAAGGCCCAGGGGGATATCAGCCCCAGCATTTT
v_call: TRBV2; clone_size: NA; j_call: TRBJ1-5; d_call: NA; cdr3_length: 15; cdr3_aa: CASSDKGLGNQPQHF; cdr3_nt: TGTGCCAGCAGTGACAAGGGTCTGGGCAATCAGCCCCAGCATTTT
v_call: TRBV6-5; clone_size: once; j_call: TRBJ1-2; d_call: NA; cdr3_length: 15; cdr3_aa: CASSYGRGQGYGYTF; cdr3_nt: TGTGCCAGCAGTTACGGTCGGGGTCAGGGCTATGGCTACACCTTC
v_call: TRBV6-2/TRBV6-3; clone_size: NA; j_call: TRBJ1-1; d_call: NA; cdr3_length: 15; cdr3_aa: CASSDRTEPLTEAFF; cdr3_nt: TGTGCCAGCAGTGACCGGACCGAGCCCTTGACTGAAGCTTTCTTT
v_call: TRBV30; clone_size: few; j_call: TRBJ1-1; d_call: NA; cdr3_length: 16; cdr3_aa: CAWSVEEFRMNTEAFF; cdr3_nt: TGTGCCTGGAGTGTAGAGGAATTCCGAATGAACACTGAAGCTTTCTTT
v_call: TRBV7-8; clone_size: NA; j_call: TRBJ1-1; d_call: NA; cdr3_length: 14; cdr3_aa: CASSQGPTYTEAFF; cdr3_nt: TGTGCCAGCAGCCAAGGACCCACCTACACTGAAGCTTTCTTT
v_call: TRBV30; clone_size: NA; j_call: TRBJ2-7; d_call: NA; cdr3_length: 17; cdr3_aa: CAWSGYSGQVEFYEQYF; cdr3_nt: TGTGCCTGGAGTGGGTATAGCGGACAAGTTGAATTTTACGAGCAGTACTTC
v_call: TRBV4-3; clone_size: once; j_call: TRBJ1-4; d_call: NA; cdr3_length: 16; cdr3_aa: CASSPHGGGAGEKLFF; cdr3_nt: TGCGCCAGCAGCCCTCACGGAGGGGGTGCCGGAGAAAAACTGTTTTTT
v_call: TRBV7-9; clone_size: NA; j_call: TRBJ2-7; d_call: TRBD1; cdr3_length: 15; cdr3_aa: CASSLSGTGNNEQYF; cdr3_nt: TGTGCCAGCAGCTTAAGCGGGACAGGGAACAACGAGCAGTACTTC
v_call: TRBV6-5; clone_size: NA; j_call: TRBJ1-2; d_call: NA; cdr3_length: 12; cdr3_aa: CASTLTGGGYTF; cdr3_nt: TGTGCCAGCACCCTTACGGGCGGTGGCTACACCTTC
v_call: TRBV29-1; clone_size: NA; j_call: TRBJ1-1; d_call: NA; cdr3_length: 12; cdr3_aa: CSVRGGYTEAFF; cdr3_nt: TGCAGCGTCCGAGGAGGGTACACTGAAGCTTTCTTT
v_call: TRBV18; clone_size: once; j_call: TRBJ2-7; d_call: NA; cdr3_length: 15; cdr3_aa: CASSQTVAGTDEQYF; cdr3_nt: TGTGCCAGCTCACAGACGGTTGCGGGGACCGACGAGCAGTACTTC
v_call: TRBV5-6; clone_size: NA; j_call: TRBJ1-2; d_call: NA; cdr3_length: 15; cdr3_aa: CASSPVGGASYGYTF; cdr3_nt: TGTGCCAGCAGCCCTGTGGGAGGGGCAAGCTATGGCTACACCTTC
v_call: TRBV6-5; clone_size: NA; j_call: TRBJ1-3; d_call: NA; cdr3_length: 16; cdr3_aa: CASSYSFRGTGNTIYF; cdr3_nt: TGTGCCAGCAGTTACTCGTTCAGGGGCACCGGAAACACCATATATTTT
v_call: TRBV3-1/TRBV3-2; clone_size: NA; j_call: TRBJ2-1; d_call: TRBD2; cdr3_length: 19; cdr3_aa: CASSHEGTSGAGSYNEQFF; cdr3_nt: TGTGCCAGCAGCCACGAAGGGACTAGCGGGGCCGGCTCCTACAATGAGCAGTTCTTC
v_call: TRBV7-3; clone_size: NA; j_call: TRBJ2-3; d_call: TRBD1; cdr3_length: 16; cdr3_aa: CASSLSQQGNTDTQYF; cdr3_nt: TGTGCCAGCAGCTTATCTCAACAGGGGAACACAGATACGCAGTATTTT
v_call: TRBV4-3; clone_size: NA; j_call: TRBJ2-1; d_call: NA; cdr3_length: 17; cdr3_aa: CASSQEGTQSSYNEQFF; cdr3_nt: TGCGCCAGCAGCCAAGAAGGGACGCAGAGCTCCTACAATGAGCAGTTCTTC
v_call: TRBV6-5; clone_size: NA; j_call: TRBJ1-2; d_call: NA; cdr3_length: 15; cdr3_aa: CASSDDQGHLYGYTF; cdr3_nt: TGTGCCAGCAGCGACGACCAGGGACACCTCTATGGCTACACCTTC
v_call: TRBV6-1; clone_size: NA; j_call: TRBJ2-7; d_call: TRBD1; cdr3_length: 20; cdr3_aa: CASSGGTGTGAPISSYEQYF; cdr3_nt: TGTGCCAGCAGTGGGGGGACCGGGACAGGGGCCCCTATTAGCTCCTACGAGCAGTACTTC
v_call: TRBV5-1; clone_size: NA; j_call: TRBJ1-4; d_call: TRBD1; cdr3_length: 14; cdr3_aa: CASSWTGVGEKLFF; cdr3_nt: TGCGCCAGCAGCTGGACAGGGGTTGGGGAAAAACTGTTTTTT
v_call: TRBV5-4; clone_size: NA; j_call: TRBJ2-2; d_call: NA; cdr3_length: 12; cdr3_aa: CASSPYTGELFF; cdr3_nt: TGTGCCAGCAGCCCTTACACCGGGGAGCTGTTTTTT
v_call: TRBV7-3; clone_size: NA; j_call: TRBJ2-3; d_call: NA; cdr3_length: 14; cdr3_aa: CASSSQGLTDTQYF; cdr3_nt: TGTGCCAGCAGCTCCCAGGGGCTCACAGATACGCAGTATTTT
v_call: TRBV19; clone_size: NA; j_call: TRBJ2-7; d_call: NA; cdr3_length: 14; cdr3_aa: CASSDTGRTYEQYF; cdr3_nt: TGTGCCAGTAGTGATACAGGCAGGACCTACGAGCAGTACTTC
v_call: TRBV5-1; clone_size: NA; j_call: TRBJ2-7; d_call: TRBD1; cdr3_length: 15; cdr3_aa: CASSSDGQGSYEQYF; cdr3_nt: TGCGCCAGCAGCTCCGATGGACAGGGGAGCTACGAGCAGTACTTC
v_call: TRBV6-5; clone_size: NA; j_call: TRBJ1-1; d_call: NA; cdr3_length: 12; cdr3_aa: CASNEGGLRAFF; cdr3_nt: TGTGCCAGCAACGAGGGGGGGCTCAGAGCTTTCTTT
v_call: TRBV27; clone_size: NA; j_call: TRBJ2-3; d_call: TRBD2; cdr3_length: 16; cdr3_aa: CASIDVGGGLTDTQYF; cdr3_nt: TGTGCCAGCATCGACGTTGGCGGGGGGTTGACAGATACGCAGTATTTT
v_call: TRBV25-1; clone_size: NA; j_call: TRBJ2-7; d_call: TRBD1; cdr3_length: 14; cdr3_aa: CASSPGQTKLVEYF; cdr3_nt: TGTGCCAGCAGCCCGGGACAGACAAAACTTGTGGAGTACTTC
v_call: TRBV4-3; clone_size: NA; j_call: TRBJ2-3; d_call: TRBD2; cdr3_length: 17; cdr3_aa: CASSPGTSGGSTDTQYF; cdr3_nt: TGCGCCAGCAGCCCGGGGACTAGCGGGGGCAGCACAGATACGCAGTATTTT
v_call: TRBV7-7; clone_size: NA; j_call: TRBJ2-2; d_call: NA; cdr3_length: 15; cdr3_aa: CASSPAGRGTGELFF; cdr3_nt: TGTGCTAGCAGCCCGGCGGGGAGGGGGACCGGGGAGCTGTTTTTT
v_call: TRBV12-3/TRBV12-4; clone_size: NA; j_call: TRBJ1-1; d_call: NA; cdr3_length: 10; cdr3_aa: CAISGTRAFF; cdr3_nt: TGTGCCATCTCCGGGACTAGAGCTTTCTTT
v_call: TRBV5-8; clone_size: NA; j_call: TRBJ1-5; d_call: TRBD1; cdr3_length: 15; cdr3_aa: CASSPGTGEGQPQHF; cdr3_nt: TGTGCCAGCAGCCCTGGGACAGGGGAGGGTCAGCCCCAGCATTTT
v_call: TRBV6-1; clone_size: NA; j_call: TRBJ1-5; d_call: NA; cdr3_length: 15; cdr3_aa: CASSEPSGSNQPQHF; cdr3_nt: TGTGCCAGCAGTGAACCCTCCGGAAGCAATCAGCCCCAGCATTTT
v_call: TRBV7-2; clone_size: NA; j_call: TRBJ1-5; d_call: TRBD1; cdr3_length: 15; cdr3_aa: CASSTGDVLNQPQHF; cdr3_nt: TGTGCCAGCAGCACAGGGGACGTGCTTAATCAGCCCCAGCATTTT
v_call: TRBV18; clone_size: NA; j_call: TRBJ2-7; d_call: NA; cdr3_length: 11; cdr3_aa: CASSPDYEQYF; cdr3_nt: TGTGCCAGCTCACCTGATTACGAGCAGTACTTC
v_call: TRBV21-1; clone_size: NA; j_call: TRBJ2-7; d_call: NA; cdr3_length: 18; cdr3_aa: CASAFWTSGGLNSYEQYF; cdr3_nt: TGTGCCAGCGCTTTCTGGACTAGCGGGGGCCTCAACTCCTACGAGCAGTACTTC
v_call: TRBV5-8; clone_size: NA; j_call: TRBJ2-7; d_call: TRBD1; cdr3_length: 13; cdr3_aa: CASSLEDRDEQYF; cdr3_nt: TGTGCCAGCAGCTTGGAGGACAGGGACGAGCAGTACTTC
v_call: TRBV7-2; clone_size: NA; j_call: TRBJ2-5; d_call: TRBD2; cdr3_length: 15; cdr3_aa: CASSDKRGGGETQYF; cdr3_nt: TGTGCCAGCAGCGACAAACGCGGGGGAGGGGAGACCCAGTACTTC
v_call: TRBV9; clone_size: NA; j_call: TRBJ1-2; d_call: NA; cdr3_length: 15; cdr3_aa: CASSVGSGAPFGYTF; cdr3_nt: TGTGCCAGCAGCGTAGGCTCGGGTGCCCCGTTTGGCTACACCTTC
v_call: TRBV19; clone_size: once; j_call: TRBJ1-2; d_call: TRBD1; cdr3_length: 17; cdr3_aa: CASSPTLTGSVYYGYTF; cdr3_nt: TGTGCCAGTAGTCCGACTCTGACAGGGAGTGTTTACTATGGCTACACCTTC
v_call: TRBV9; clone_size: NA; j_call: TRBJ2-3; d_call: NA; cdr3_length: 12; cdr3_aa: CASSVEADTQYF; cdr3_nt: TGTGCCAGCAGCGTAGAGGCAGATACGCAGTATTTT
v_call: TRBV5-8; clone_size: NA; j_call: TRBJ1-5; d_call: NA; cdr3_length: 19; cdr3_aa: CASSPTSTNSPLHNQPQHF; cdr3_nt: TGTGCCAGCAGCCCAACCTCCACCAATTCACCCTTGCACAATCAGCCCCAGCATTTT
v_call: TRBV6-5; clone_size: NA; j_call: TRBJ2-3; d_call: NA; cdr3_length: 14; cdr3_aa: CASSSPPEGDTQYF; cdr3_nt: TGTGCCAGCAGTTCCCCACCCGAGGGAGATACGCAGTATTTT